This T cell receptor beta chain was obtained from a study of graft-versus-host responses after intestinal transplantation. Study-wide findings and caveats: GvH clones surfaced in recipient marrow, some emerging earlier in ileum or blood.

This clone was recorded once. The target antigen is unknown. Sequencing was performed with immunoSEQ multiplex PCR; in TCRdb, only in-frame clones are kept and a portion is missing. The sample yields fewer than 45,000 clones, 90% to 95% seen once. The receptor's source is a human patient who received an intestinal transplant, so some T cells may come from the graft donor. The material sequenced was PBMCs, taken 524 days after transplant.

The CDR3 is CASSPSPAGTGELFF. The CDR3 region has the DNA TGTGCCAGCTCACCAAGCCCCGCCGGCACCGGGGAGCTGTTTTTT. The chain recombines TRBV18 with TRBJ2-2; D gene uncertain. Germline lookup yields CDR1 KGHSH and CDR2 LQKENI. V was pared by 2 bases and J by 4 bases, with 11 bases between. The CDR3 sequence is 15 residues long.